The clone carrying this TCR beta chain has just a few counts. Its specificity is unknown. This record comes from a study of identical twins. Regarding the study as a whole: Carriage of fewer insertions was seen in abundant cord blood beta clonotypes, whereas memory repertoires showed none.

Each CDR3 protein gets one entry after TCRdb re-called the 5' RACE reads with MiXCR. The repertoire holds about 480,000 distinct CDR3 sequences, with around 14% as singletons. The V end lost 2 bases, the J end lost 2 bases, and 6 bases lay between the germline ends. The CDR3 runs to 14 residues. Germline CDR1 and CDR2: MNHEY and SVGAGI. The sample also formed part of further work on yellow fever vaccine responses in identical twins. This second study notes: In identical twins, vaccine T cell responses appeared partly shared and partly individual.

The chain links TRBV6-5 to TRBJ2-2, with D hard to call. The TCR was taken from a woman aged 18-29 years in good health. Input material: CD4+ T cells sorted from blood. In DNA, the CDR3 is TGTGCCAGCAGTTACAGGGTTAACACCGGGGAGCTGTTTTTT. This sequence encodes CASSYRVNTGELFF.